The entry below gives a single T cell receptor (beta chain) sequence along with its context. The antigen remains unidentified. The use of a sample-barcoded 5' primer and a J-beta primer mix characterized a second PCR of roughly 6 to 12 cycles. TCRdb reanalysed the 5' RACE reads using MiXCR and keeps one entry per CDR3 protein. The data hold 550,000 to 800,000 distinct CDR3 sequences, with roughly 32% observed a single time. The data were obtained in a study of blood T cells in healthy people across ages. Findings and caveats of the study: Naive T cell percentage by flow cytometry tracked strongly with beta diversity.

The V gene's germline CDR1 is SGHTA and CDR2 FQGTGA. The CDR3 runs to 13 residues. Deletions cut 5 bases from V and 4 bases from J, with 11 bases between. The sample providers were healthy Caucasian people from Russia, aged about 6 to 95. Per sample, at least 5 micrograms of total RNA were extracted. The TCR comes from a woman of 80 years or more in good health. The gene calls are TRBV7-3 and TRBJ1-1, with TRBD1 as a possible D gene (5 bases). The sample comprised blood. CDR3 sequence reads: CASSERQSTEAFF. The DNA for the CDR3 is TGTGCCAGCAGCGAAAGACAGTCCACTGAAGCTTTCTTT.